This T cell receptor beta chain derives from a study of T cell responses to AZD1222 COVID-19 vaccine. Whole-study findings and limits: Across the whole spike, CD4 TCRs peaked at regions 160-218 and 743-854. Repertoires were collected only later (after the peak T cell response had occurred).

The V segment lost 4 bases and the J segment 7 bases; nucleotides outside the gene matches: 11. Looked up from germline, CDR1 is SGHTA and CDR2 is FQGTGA. CDR3 length: 15 residues. Second-dose recipients at about 4 or about 12 weeks were treated as one pooled group. As to this clone: The antigen remains unidentified.

Only in-frame clones appear in the TCRdb table, and some are missing; sequencing was by immunoSEQ multiplex PCR. The table has 85,000 to 95,000 clones, roughly 90% seen once; the top ten hold roughly 5%. The gene calls are TRBV7-3 and TRBJ1-2; 8 bases map to TRBD1. The sequence derives from an adult who received the AZD1222 COVID-19 vaccine. This sample comprised peripheral blood, obtained 28 days after the second AZD1222 dose. DNA of the CDR3: TGTGCCAGCAGCTCTAATACAGGGGGACGAGGTGGCTACACCTTC. It yields the protein CASSSNTGGRGGYTF.